This T cell receptor beta chain appears in the sequencing data of a study of T-cell reconstitution after alpha-beta-depleted transplantation in children. Preparation of the TCRbeta library involved a method that used unique molecular identifiers. TCRdb re-analysed the PCR reads in MiXCR, keeping a single row per CDR3 protein. Of 500,000 to 750,000 distinct CDR3 sequences listed, 10% to 15% are singletons. From germline, CDR1 is ENHRY and CDR2 SYGVKD. J gave up 2 bases and V 10 bases, and 5 bases lay outside the gene matches. The CDR3 is 14 residues long. This receptor was obtained from a male patient between 5 and 17 years old who had a stem cell transplant for acute myeloid leukemia, so the T cells may come from the graft donor. The sequencing here drew on PBMCs, mostly from graft donor cells, taken 360 days after TCRalphabeta/CD19-depleted stem cell transplant. V and J are TRBV10-3 and TRBJ2-1; 10 bases line up with TRBD2. The CDR3 DNA reads TGTGCCACCGGAGGACTAGCGGCCTACAATGAGCAGTTCTTC. Translation: CATGGLAAYNEQFF.